The subject of this entry is one T cell receptor beta chain. As yet, its antigen is unknown. The sample is drawn from a study of cytomegalovirus exposure and HLA in healthy donors. Use of 60 Vbeta and 13 Jbeta primers characterized the PCR. In the authors' workflow: A follow-up analysis tallied about 80 million unique TCR beta chains, roughly 11 million shared. Data came from immunoSEQ multiplex PCR; TCRdb stores just in-frame clones and leaves some out. The DNA was the basis for D and trimming; V, J and clone size are from that table. The top ten hold 3.4% of the sample, which has about 95,000 clones, around four fifths seen once. The germline V gene has CDR1 MGHDK and CDR2 SYGVNS. V was trimmed by 4 bases and J by 2 bases, leaving 12 bases between them. CDR3 length: 15 residues. Study-wide results and caveats: Cytomegalovirus association was listed for approximately 160 TCR beta chains.

Source material: PBMCs. The receptor comes from a man aged 25-45 years in good health and CMV-seropositive. This sequence joins TRBV25-1 and TRBJ2-1; no clear D gene. The CDR3 bases are TGTGCCAGCAGTGGAGGCACCCTGACCTACAATGAGCAGTTCTTC. It translates to CASSGGTLTYNEQFF.